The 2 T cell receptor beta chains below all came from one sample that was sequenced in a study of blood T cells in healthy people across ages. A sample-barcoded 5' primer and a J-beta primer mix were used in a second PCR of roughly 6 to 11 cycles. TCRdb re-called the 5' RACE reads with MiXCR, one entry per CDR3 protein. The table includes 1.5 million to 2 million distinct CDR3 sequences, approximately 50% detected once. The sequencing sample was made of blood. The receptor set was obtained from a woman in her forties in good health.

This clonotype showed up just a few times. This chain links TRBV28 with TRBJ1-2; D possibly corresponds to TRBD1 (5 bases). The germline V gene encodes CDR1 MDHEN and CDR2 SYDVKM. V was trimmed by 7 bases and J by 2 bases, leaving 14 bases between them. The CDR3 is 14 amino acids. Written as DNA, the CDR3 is TGTGCCAGCACCTTTGGGGGTATGAACTATGGCTACACCTTC. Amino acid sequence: CASTFGGMNYGYTF.

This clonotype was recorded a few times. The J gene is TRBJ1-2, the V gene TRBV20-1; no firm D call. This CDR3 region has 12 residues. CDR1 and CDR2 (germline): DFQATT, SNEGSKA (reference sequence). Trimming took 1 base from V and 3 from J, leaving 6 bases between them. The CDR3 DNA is TGCAGTGCTAGAGCGGTGGACTATGGCTACACCTTC. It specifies CSARAVDYGYTF.